The rows below give T cell receptor beta chains drawn from one sample of a study of T cell responses to AZD1222 COVID-19 vaccine. TCRdb's table, derived via immunoSEQ multiplex PCR, lists solely in-frame clones and lacks some. The sample has 90,000 to 130,000 clones, approximately 83% seen once. The sequences come from peripheral blood, collected on day 0 of AZD1222 vaccination. All receptors come from an adult in good health. Each CDR3 is given with its conserved first and last residue. Each record gives: V gene, J gene, CDR3 protein.

V gene: TRBV2; J gene: TRBJ2-5; CDR3 protein: CASSERGRVTQYF
V gene: TRBV28; J gene: TRBJ2-7; CDR3 protein: CASSSIIWTGDWYEQYF
V gene: TRBV3-1/TRBV3-2; J gene: TRBJ2-1; CDR3 protein: CASSQEFGRGIGEQFF
V gene: TRBV19; J gene: TRBJ2-3; CDR3 protein: CAVSKTGIFLDTQYF
V gene: TRBV28; J gene: TRBJ2-5; CDR3 protein: CAINRGPKGTQYF
V gene: TRBV12-3/TRBV12-4; J gene: TRBJ2-7; CDR3 protein: CASSLAPDRWYF
V gene: TRBV18; J gene: TRBJ2-7; CDR3 protein: CASSPPHGQSYEQYF
V gene: TRBV19; J gene: TRBJ1-2; CDR3 protein: CASSTDRDYGYTF
V gene: TRBV5-1; J gene: TRBJ1-5; CDR3 protein: CASSLSGTANQPQHF
V gene: TRBV6-7; J gene: TRBJ1-2; CDR3 protein: CASSYSRKGYTF
V gene: TRBV4-1; J gene: TRBJ1-3; CDR3 protein: CASSQDNPRIDGNTIYF
V gene: TRBV6-2/TRBV6-3; J gene: TRBJ2-7; CDR3 protein: CASSYVKGLVDYEQYF
V gene: TRBV28; J gene: TRBJ1-5; CDR3 protein: CASSFPGTGSNSNQPQHF
V gene: TRBV19; J gene: TRBJ1-2; CDR3 protein: CASSISRTGSYGYTF
V gene: TRBV7-9; J gene: TRBJ2-4; CDR3 protein: CASSSDRGLGDIQYF
V gene: TRBV7-2; J gene: TRBJ2-3; CDR3 protein: CASSAAGNTQYF
V gene: TRBV28; J gene: TRBJ2-5; CDR3 protein: CASSPFLEQETQYF
V gene: TRBV6-6; J gene: TRBJ2-5; CDR3 protein: CASKRVRETQYF
V gene: TRBV5-1; J gene: TRBJ2-5; CDR3 protein: CASSLLGEGQRETQYF
V gene: TRBV28; J gene: TRBJ2-7; CDR3 protein: CASSPGTGGSYEQYF
V gene: TRBV19; J gene: TRBJ1-4; CDR3 protein: CASSTRDGKLFF
V gene: TRBV29-1; J gene: TRBJ1-2; CDR3 protein: CSAGETGARGYTF
V gene: TRBV28; J gene: TRBJ2-7; CDR3 protein: CASSRQGTTYEQYF
V gene: TRBV11-3; J gene: TRBJ2-5; CDR3 protein: CASSRNDWTGEETQYF
V gene: TRBV6-2/TRBV6-3; J gene: TRBJ1-2; CDR3 protein: CASSGEVSYTF
V gene: TRBV7-6; J gene: TRBJ2-3; CDR3 protein: CASSTGLAGGSDTQYF